Below, 22 T cell receptor beta chains from the same sample are listed, as sequenced in a study of blood T cell repertoires in COVID-19. The data were produced by immunoSEQ multiplex PCR, yet TCRdb's version contains in-frame clones alone and is incomplete. The table shows 490,000 or so clones, with less than 90% occurring only once. The sample comprised PBMCs or T cells enriched from blood (not recorded which). Receptor source: a woman aged 55-69 years who had recovered from COVID-19.

The chain uses TRBV5-5 and TRBJ1-1; unclear D gene. The germline CDR1 and CDR2 sequences are SGHKS and YYEKEE (reference sequence). The CDR3 contains 13 residues. Between the trimmed V and J ends, which lost 2 bases and 0 bases, there was a span of 5 bases. Here the CDR3 DNA reads TGTGCCAGCAGCTTCGGGTTGAACACTGAAGCTTTCTTT. It yields the protein CASSFGLNTEAFF. Together with reference TRBV5-5 and TRBJ1-1, the CDR3 gives the full variable domain: DAGVTQSPTHLIKTRGQQVTLRCSPISGHKSVSWYQQVLGQGPQFIFQYYEKEERGRGNFPDRFSARQFPNYSSELNVNALLLGDSALYLCASSFGLNTEAFFGQGTRLTVV.

This rearrangement joins TRBV3-1 (or the pseudogene TRBV3-2) to TRBJ1-5; no firm D call. The CDR3 is 15 amino acids. Trimming cost V 1 base and J 0 bases, with 7 bases left between them. Looked up from germline, CDR1 is LGHDT and CDR2 is YNNKEL (reference sequence). The CDR3 region is CASSQARGSNQPQHF. The CDR3 DNA reads TGTGCCAGCAGCCAAGCCCGGGGTAGCAATCAGCCCCAGCATTTT.

The rearrangement links TRBV29-1 to TRBJ2-5; D remains ambiguous. CDR3 size: 12 residues. V was pared by 4 bases and J by 4 bases, with 10 bases between. CDR1 and CDR2 from the germline V gene are SQVTM and ANQGSEA. CDR3 loop: CSVAVVGETQYF. CDR3 nucleotide sequence: TGCAGCGTTGCTGTAGTCGGAGAGACCCAGTACTTC.

CDR3 nucleotides: TGTGCCAGCAGCTTAGATCGGCTCTGGAAGATCGGAGCGACTGAAGCTTTCTTT. As protein: CASSLDRLWKIGATEAFF. This rearrangement joins TRBV7-9 to TRBJ1-1, with no clear D. CDR1 and CDR2 (germline): SEHNR, FQNEAQ (reference sequence). Trimming removed 1 base from V and 5 bases from J, with 23 bases in between. The CDR3 runs 18 residues.

This clone has just a few counts. This chain uses TRBV18 with TRBJ1-5, with 10 bases lining up with TRBD1. The CDR3 covers 15 residues. V lost 6 bases to trimming and J lost 9 bases; unmatched junction nucleotides: 11. Per germline, CDR1 KGHSH and CDR2 LQKENI. DNA for the CDR3: TGTGCCAGCTCCCTAGGGACAGGGGACATGGGGCCCCAGCATTTT. Translated: CASSLGTGDMGPQHF.

V gene TRBV19 combines with J gene TRBJ2-2, with TRBD2 identical over 7 bases. The CDR3 covers 16 residues. With 5 bases clipped from V and 5 bases from J, the junction kept 11 bases outside the gene matches. Germline lookup yields CDR1 LNHDA and CDR2 SQIVND (reference sequence). CDR3: CASSGERLAGTGELFF. The CDR3 DNA sequence: TGTGCCAGTAGTGGGGAACGACTAGCAGGGACCGGGGAGCTGTTTTTT. The full variable domain, its missing parts supplied by reference TRBV19 and TRBJ2-2, is DGGITQSPKYLFRKEGQNVTLSCEQNLNHDAMYWYRQDPGQGLRLIYYSQIVNDFQKGDIAEGYSVSREKKESFPLTVTSAQKNPTAFYLCASSGERLAGTGELFFGEGSRLTVL.

The chain has TRBV5-4 and TRBJ1-2, with a weak D call TRBD1 (5 bases). With 0 bases removed from V and 3 bases from J, the gap between germline ends came to 15 bases. The CDR3 covers 16 residues. Germline values: CDR1 SGHNT, CDR2 YYREEE (reference sequence). The CDR3 DNA is TGTGCCAGCAGCTTGGGGGTGGTGTTAGGGGACTATGGCTACACCTTC. Encoded protein: CASSLGVVLGDYGYTF. Full variable domain (missing parts from reference TRBV5-4 and TRBJ1-2): ETGVTQSPTHLIKTRGQQVTLRCSSQSGHNTVSWYQQALGQGPQFIFQYYREEENGRGNFPPRFSGLQFPNYSSELNVNALELDDSALYLCASSLGVVLGDYGYTFGSGTRLTVV.

This clone occurred once. The chain recombines TRBV2 with TRBJ2-5; weak D call: TRBD2 (5 bases). This CDR3 is built from 12 residues. The germline V and J ends were trimmed by 8 bases and 5 bases, with 12 bases remaining between them. CDR1 is SNHLY and CDR2 is FYNNEI in the germline V gene. Written as DNA, the CDR3 is TGTGCCAGCGGCCCCGGGGTCGAGACCCAGTACTTC. It translates to CASGPGVETQYF.

Details on this clone: Other DNA sequences in the same sample also yield this CDR3. The chain combines TRBV7-8 with TRBJ2-7; D may be TRBD2 (6 bases). This CDR3 has 14 amino acids. Germline V gene sequence: CDR1 SGHVS, CDR2 FQNEAQ. Trimming cost V 1 base and J 4 bases, with 11 bases left between them. The DNA of the CDR3 is TGTGCCAGCAGCTTAGGTGGCGGGGTTTACGAGCAGTACGTC. Translated, it gives CASSLGGGVYEQYV.

This rearrangement joins TRBV7-2 to TRBJ2-6; 8 bases line up with TRBD1. V dropped 2 bases and J dropped 0; count of bases not matched to a gene: 6. Germline-derived CDR1 and CDR2 are SGHTA and FQGNSA. The CDR3 is 18 residues long. The CDR3: CASSLMAGGGSGANVLTF. DNA of the CDR3: TGTGCCAGCAGCTTAATGGCAGGGGGCGGCTCTGGGGCCAACGTCCTGACTTTC.

The V and J genes are TRBV12-3 or TRBV12-4 and TRBJ1-2; 8 bases align to TRBD1. This CDR3 comprises 11 residues. Germline trimming cut 5 bases from V and 13 bases from J; bases unmatched to any gene: 6. Here the CDR3 reads CASSTGGEITF. The DNA of the CDR3 is TGTGCCAGCAGTACAGGGGGAGAAATCACCTTC.

The V call is TRBV28, the J call TRBJ2-7; 8 nucleotides match TRBD2. The J segment lost 5 bases and the V segment lost 5 bases, leaving 11 bases of the junction unmatched. Germline-derived CDR1 and CDR2 are MDHEN and SYDVKM. The CDR3 has 15 residues. The DNA for the CDR3 is TGTGCCAGCAGTACAGCGGGGGCCTCGAAGGACGAGCAGTACGTC. This encodes CASSTAGASKDEQYV.

J is TRBJ1-6 and V is TRBV3-1 (or the pseudogene TRBV3-2); tentatively, D is TRBD1 (6 bases). Looked up from germline, CDR1 is LGHDT and CDR2 is YNNKEL (reference sequence). The CDR3 runs to 15 residues. V was pared by 1 base and J by 7 bases, with 11 bases between. DNA of the CDR3: TGTGCCAGCAGCCAAGGTGGAAGGGGGAATTCACCCCTCCACTTT. This codes for CASSQGGRGNSPLHF.

The chain is built from TRBV5-8 and TRBJ1-2, with TRBD1 matching over 9 bases. Germline CDR1 is SGHTS and CDR2 is YDEGEE. The CDR3 length is 15 residues. With 4 bases clipped from V and 6 bases from J, the junction kept 10 bases outside the gene matches. CDR3 sequence (DNA): TGTGCCAGCAGCATAGGGACAGGGCAGAGACATGGCTACACCTTC. The encoded protein is CASSIGTGQRHGYTF.

J is TRBJ2-5 and V is TRBV6-2 or TRBV6-3, with 14 bases lining up with TRBD2. In germline, CDR1 is MNHEY, CDR2 SVGEGT. J gave up 3 bases and V 5 bases, and 5 bases lay outside the gene matches. The CDR3 spans 16 residues. CDR3 in DNA: TGTGCCAGCAGTGGACTAGCGGGGGGTCCTAAAGAGACCCAGTACTTC. It translates to CASSGLAGGPKETQYF.

The chain carries TRBV4-1 and TRBJ1-6; tentatively, D is TRBD1 (5 bases). The CDR3 is made up of 15 amino acids. Trimming took 6 bases from V and 10 from J, leaving 19 bases between them. CDR1 is MGHRA and CDR2 is YSYEKL in the germline V gene. The CDR3 sequence: CASRGPGEGRSPLHF. CDR3 DNA sequence: TGCGCCAGCAGGGGTCCGGGGGAGGGGCGGTCACCCCTCCACTTT.

The CDR3 here is CASSEHDFSNQPQHF. The CDR3 nucleotides read TGTGCCAGCAGTGAACACGACTTTAGCAATCAGCCCCAGCATTTT. The rearrangement joins TRBV2 to TRBJ1-5; D uncertain. Trimming shortened V by 2 bases and J by 0 bases, and 8 bases separated the two germline ends. Germline CDR1 and CDR2: SNHLY and FYNNEI. The CDR3 runs to 15 residues.

The genes are TRBV30 and TRBJ2-3; D is uncertain. This CDR3 is 12 amino acids long. V lost 0 bases to trimming and J lost 6 bases, with 7 bases between them. Germline V CDR1 and CDR2: GTSNPN, SVGIG (reference sequence). The CDR3 reads CAWSVFSDTQYF. CDR3 in DNA: TGTGCCTGGAGTGTGTTTTCGGATACGCAGTATTTT.

The V gene is TRBV4-1, the J gene TRBJ2-7, with 9 nucleotides matching TRBD1. Trimming took 0 bases from V and 4 from J; bases not matched to a gene: 25. Germline CDR1 reads MGHRA; CDR2 reads YSYEKL. The CDR3 has 22 amino acids. The CDR3, as DNA: TGCGCCAGCAGCCAAGAGTGGATATTTGACAGGGGGGGCCCATTCAACCTTTACGAGCAGTACTTC. This gives the protein CASSQEWIFDRGGPFNLYEQYF.

This chain connects TRBV30 to TRBJ1-6; unclear D gene. The CDR3 runs 15 residues. Trimming removed 3 bases from V and 2 bases from J, with 11 bases in between. Looked up from germline, CDR1 is GTSNPN and CDR2 is SVGIG (reference sequence). CDR3 region: CAWRAPSPYNSPLHF. The CDR3, as DNA: TGTGCCTGGAGGGCACCAAGTCCCTATAATTCACCCCTCCACTTT.

The chain has TRBV7-2 and TRBJ2-5; 8 bases fit TRBD2. The CDR3 totals 18 residues. V was pared by 1 base and J by 1 base, with 11 bases of the junction left unmatched. Germline CDR1 SGHTA, CDR2 FQGNSA. The CDR3 DNA is TGTGCCAGCAGCTTAGGGACTAGCTGGGGTCCCTTCCAAGAGACCCAGTACTTC. This gives the protein CASSLGTSWGPFQETQYF.

The CDR3 spells CASSPPGGGNYGYTF. CDR3 coding DNA: TGTGCCAGCAGCCCACCGGGGGGGGGTAACTATGGCTACACCTTC. J is TRBJ1-2 and V is TRBV11-2; a weak D match, TRBD1 (5 bases). The length of the CDR3 is 15 residues. The V gene's germline CDR1 is SGHAT and CDR2 FQNNGV. V was clipped by 5 bases and J by 1 base, with 14 bases between them.